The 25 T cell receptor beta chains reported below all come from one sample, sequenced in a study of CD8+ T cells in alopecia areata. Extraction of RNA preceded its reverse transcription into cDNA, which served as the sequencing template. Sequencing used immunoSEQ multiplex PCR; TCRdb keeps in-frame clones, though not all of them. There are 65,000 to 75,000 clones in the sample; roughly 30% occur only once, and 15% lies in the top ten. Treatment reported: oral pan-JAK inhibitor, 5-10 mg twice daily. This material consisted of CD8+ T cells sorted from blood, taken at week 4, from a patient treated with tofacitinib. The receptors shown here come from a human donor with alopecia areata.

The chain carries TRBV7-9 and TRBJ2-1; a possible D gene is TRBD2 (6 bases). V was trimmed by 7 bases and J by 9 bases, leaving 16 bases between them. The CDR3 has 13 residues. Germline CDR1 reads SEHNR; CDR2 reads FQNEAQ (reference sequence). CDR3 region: CASTDTTGGEQFF. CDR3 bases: TGTGCCAGCACCGACACCACCGGGGGTGAGCAGTTCTTC.

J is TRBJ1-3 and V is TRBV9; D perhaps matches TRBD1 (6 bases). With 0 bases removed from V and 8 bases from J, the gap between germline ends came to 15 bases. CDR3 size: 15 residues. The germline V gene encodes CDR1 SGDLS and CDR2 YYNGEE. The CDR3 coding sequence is TGTGCCAGCAGCGTAGGGCGGGGGCTTGGGGACACCATATATTTT. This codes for CASSVGRGLGDTIYF. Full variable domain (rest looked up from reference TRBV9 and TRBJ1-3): DSGVTQTPKHLITATGQRVTLRCSPRSGDLSVYWYQQSLDQGLQFLIQYYNGEERAKGNILERFSAQQFPDLHSELNLSSLELGDSALYFCASSVGRGLGDTIYFGEGSWLTVV.

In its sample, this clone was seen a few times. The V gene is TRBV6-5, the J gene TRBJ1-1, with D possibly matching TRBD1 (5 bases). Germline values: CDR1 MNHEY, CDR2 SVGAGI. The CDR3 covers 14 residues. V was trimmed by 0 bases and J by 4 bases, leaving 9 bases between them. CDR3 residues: CASSYSLGPTEAFF. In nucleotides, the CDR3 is TGTGCCAGCAGTTACTCCCTGGGACCCACTGAAGCTTTCTTT.

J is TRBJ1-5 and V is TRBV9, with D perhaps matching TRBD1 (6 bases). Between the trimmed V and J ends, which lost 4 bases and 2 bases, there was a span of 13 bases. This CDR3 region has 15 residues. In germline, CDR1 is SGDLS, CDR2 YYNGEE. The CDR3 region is CASSLGGLGNQPQHF. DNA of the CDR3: TGTGCCAGCAGCCTGGGGGGGCTTGGCAATCAGCCCCAGCATTTT.

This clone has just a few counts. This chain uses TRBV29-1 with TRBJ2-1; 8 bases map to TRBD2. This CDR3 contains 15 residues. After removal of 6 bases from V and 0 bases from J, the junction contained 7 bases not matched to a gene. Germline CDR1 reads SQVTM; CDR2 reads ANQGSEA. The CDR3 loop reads CSVILAESSYNEQFF. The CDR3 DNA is TGCAGCGTGATACTAGCGGAAAGCTCCTACAATGAGCAGTTCTTC.

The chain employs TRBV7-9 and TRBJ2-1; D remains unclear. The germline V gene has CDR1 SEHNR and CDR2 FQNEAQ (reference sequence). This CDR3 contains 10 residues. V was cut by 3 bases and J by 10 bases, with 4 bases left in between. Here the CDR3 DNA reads TGTGCCAGCAGCTTCGAGGAGCAGTTCTTC. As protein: CASSFEEQFF.

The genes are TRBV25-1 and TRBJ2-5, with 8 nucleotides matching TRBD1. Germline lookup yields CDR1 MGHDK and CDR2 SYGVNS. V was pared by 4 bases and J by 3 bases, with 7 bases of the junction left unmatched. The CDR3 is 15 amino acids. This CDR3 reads CASSGPGQGKETQYF. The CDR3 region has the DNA TGTGCCAGCAGTGGGCCCGGACAGGGAAAAGAGACCCAGTACTTC.

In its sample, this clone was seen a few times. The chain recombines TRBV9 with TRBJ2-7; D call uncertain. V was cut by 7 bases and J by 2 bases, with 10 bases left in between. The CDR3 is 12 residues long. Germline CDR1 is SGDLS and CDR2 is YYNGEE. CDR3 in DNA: TGTGCCAGCGGGAAGGGCCCCTACGAGCAGTACTTC. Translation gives CASGKGPYEQYF.

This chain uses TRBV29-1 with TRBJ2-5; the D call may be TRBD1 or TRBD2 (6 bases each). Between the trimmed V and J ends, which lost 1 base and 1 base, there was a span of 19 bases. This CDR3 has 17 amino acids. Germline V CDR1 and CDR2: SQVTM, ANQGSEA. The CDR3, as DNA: TGCAGCGTTGAAGGAGGGGGGCGGGACGCTCCCCAAGAGACCCAGTACTTC. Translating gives CSVEGGGRDAPQETQYF.

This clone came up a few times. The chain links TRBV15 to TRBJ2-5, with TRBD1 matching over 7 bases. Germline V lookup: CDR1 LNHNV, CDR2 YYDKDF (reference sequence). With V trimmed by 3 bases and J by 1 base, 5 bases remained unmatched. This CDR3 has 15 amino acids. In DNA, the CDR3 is TGTGCCACCAGCAGGGTGGGACAGATCCAAGAGACCCAGTACTTC. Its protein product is CATSRVGQIQETQYF.

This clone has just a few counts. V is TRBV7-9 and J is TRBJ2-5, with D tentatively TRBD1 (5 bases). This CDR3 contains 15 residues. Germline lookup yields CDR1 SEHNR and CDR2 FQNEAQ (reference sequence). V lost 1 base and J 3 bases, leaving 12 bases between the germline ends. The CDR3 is CASSLGLDTEETQYF. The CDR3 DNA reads TGTGCCAGCAGCTTAGGTCTGGACACAGAAGAGACCCAGTACTTC.

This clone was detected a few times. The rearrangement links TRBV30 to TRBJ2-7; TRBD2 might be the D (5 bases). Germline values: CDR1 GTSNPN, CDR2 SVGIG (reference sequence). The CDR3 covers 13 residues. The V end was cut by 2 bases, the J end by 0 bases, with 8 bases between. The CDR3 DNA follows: TGTGCCTGGAGTCGGGATGCCTCCTACGAGCAGTACTTC. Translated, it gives CAWSRDASYEQYF.

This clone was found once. The CDR3 here is CATSSPRTGNYEQYF. The CDR3 nucleotides are TGTGCCACCAGCAGTCCCCGGACAGGGAATTACGAGCAGTACTTC. This chain joins TRBV15 and TRBJ2-7; 8 positions agree with TRBD1. The CDR3 length is 15 residues. J was trimmed by 4 bases and V by 3 bases; bases with no gene match: 8. CDR1 and CDR2 from the germline V gene are LNHNV and YYDKDF (reference sequence).

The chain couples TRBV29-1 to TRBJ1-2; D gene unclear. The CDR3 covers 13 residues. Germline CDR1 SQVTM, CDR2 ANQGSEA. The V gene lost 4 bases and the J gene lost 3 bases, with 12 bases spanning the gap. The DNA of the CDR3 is TGCAGCGTTGTACTGGCAGGACACTATGGCTACACCTTC. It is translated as CSVVLAGHYGYTF.

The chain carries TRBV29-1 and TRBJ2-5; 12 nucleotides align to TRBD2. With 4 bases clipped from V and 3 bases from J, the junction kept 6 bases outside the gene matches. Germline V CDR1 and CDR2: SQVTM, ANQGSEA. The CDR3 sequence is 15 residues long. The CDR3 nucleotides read TGCAGCGTTGCCGGACTAGCGGGAATGAAAGAGACCCAGTACTTC. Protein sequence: CSVAGLAGMKETQYF.

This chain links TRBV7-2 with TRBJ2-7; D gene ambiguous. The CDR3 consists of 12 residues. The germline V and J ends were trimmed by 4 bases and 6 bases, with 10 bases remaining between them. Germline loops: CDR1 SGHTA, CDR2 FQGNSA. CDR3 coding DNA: TGTGCCAGCAGCTCCGTCTGGGGCGAGCAGTACTTC. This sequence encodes CASSSVWGEQYF.

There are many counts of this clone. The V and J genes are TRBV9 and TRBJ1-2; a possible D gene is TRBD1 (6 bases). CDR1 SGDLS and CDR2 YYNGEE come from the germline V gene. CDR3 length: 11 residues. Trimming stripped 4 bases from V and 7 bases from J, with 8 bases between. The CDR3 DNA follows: TGTGCCAGCAGCTCCAGGGGTGGCTACACCTTC. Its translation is CASSSRGGYTF.

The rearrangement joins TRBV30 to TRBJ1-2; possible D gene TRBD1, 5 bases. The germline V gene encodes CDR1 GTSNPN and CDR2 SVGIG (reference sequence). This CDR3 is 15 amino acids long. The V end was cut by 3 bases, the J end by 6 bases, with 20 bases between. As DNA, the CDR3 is TGTGCCTGGAGCGATGAGGACGGGGGGATCCATGGCTACACCTTC. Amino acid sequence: CAWSDEDGGIHGYTF. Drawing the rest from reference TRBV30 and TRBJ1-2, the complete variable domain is SQTIHQWPATLVQPVGSPLSLECTVEGTSNPNLYWYRQAAGRGLQLLFYSVGIGQISSEVPQNLSASRPQDRQFILSSKKLLLSDSGFYLCAWSDEDGGIHGYTFGSGTRLTVV.

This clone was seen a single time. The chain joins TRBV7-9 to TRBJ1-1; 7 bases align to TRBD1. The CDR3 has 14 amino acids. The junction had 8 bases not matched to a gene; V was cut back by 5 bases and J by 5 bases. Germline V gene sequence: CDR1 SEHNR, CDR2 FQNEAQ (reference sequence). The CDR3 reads CASSRDSLRTEAFF. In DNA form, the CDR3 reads TGTGCCAGCAGCAGGGACAGCTTGAGGACTGAAGCTTTCTTT.

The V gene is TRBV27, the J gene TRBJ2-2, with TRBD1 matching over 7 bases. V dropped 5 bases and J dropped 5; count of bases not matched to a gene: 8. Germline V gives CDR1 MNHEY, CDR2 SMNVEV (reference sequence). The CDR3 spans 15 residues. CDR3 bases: TGTGCCAGCAGTGTTCACCGGGACAGTACCGGGGAGCTGTTTTTT. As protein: CASSVHRDSTGELFF.

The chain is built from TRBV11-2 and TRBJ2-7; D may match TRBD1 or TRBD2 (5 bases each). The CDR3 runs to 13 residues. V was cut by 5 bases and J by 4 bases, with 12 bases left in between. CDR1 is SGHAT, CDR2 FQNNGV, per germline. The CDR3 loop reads CASSTRDGYEQYF. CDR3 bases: TGTGCCAGCAGCACCCGGGACGGTTACGAGCAGTACTTC.

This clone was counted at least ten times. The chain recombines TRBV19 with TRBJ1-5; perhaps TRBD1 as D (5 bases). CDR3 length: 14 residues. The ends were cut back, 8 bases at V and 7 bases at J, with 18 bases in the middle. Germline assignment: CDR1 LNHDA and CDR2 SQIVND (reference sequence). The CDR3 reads CASEDWGVGQPQHF. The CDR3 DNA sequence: TGTGCCAGTGAGGATTGGGGGGTAGGACAGCCCCAGCATTTT.

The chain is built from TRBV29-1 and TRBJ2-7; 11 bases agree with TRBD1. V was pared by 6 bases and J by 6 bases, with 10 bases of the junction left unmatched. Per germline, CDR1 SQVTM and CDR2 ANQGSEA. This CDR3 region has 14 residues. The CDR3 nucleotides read TGCAGCGTGACGGGACAGGGGGTTTACGGCGAGCAGTACTTC. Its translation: CSVTGQGVYGEQYF.

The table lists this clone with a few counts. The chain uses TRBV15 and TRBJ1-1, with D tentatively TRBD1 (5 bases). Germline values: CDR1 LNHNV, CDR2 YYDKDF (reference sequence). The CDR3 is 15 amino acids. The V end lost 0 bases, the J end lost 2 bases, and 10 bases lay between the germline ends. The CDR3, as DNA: TGTGCCACCAGCAGAGATAGACAGTTAAACACTGAAGCTTTCTTT. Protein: CATSRDRQLNTEAFF.

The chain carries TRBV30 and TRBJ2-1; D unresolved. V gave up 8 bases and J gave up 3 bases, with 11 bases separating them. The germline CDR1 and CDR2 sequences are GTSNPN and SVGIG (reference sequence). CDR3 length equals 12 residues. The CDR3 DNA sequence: TGTGCCCGCCGGGCAGGCTACAATGAGCAGTTCTTC. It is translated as CARRAGYNEQFF.